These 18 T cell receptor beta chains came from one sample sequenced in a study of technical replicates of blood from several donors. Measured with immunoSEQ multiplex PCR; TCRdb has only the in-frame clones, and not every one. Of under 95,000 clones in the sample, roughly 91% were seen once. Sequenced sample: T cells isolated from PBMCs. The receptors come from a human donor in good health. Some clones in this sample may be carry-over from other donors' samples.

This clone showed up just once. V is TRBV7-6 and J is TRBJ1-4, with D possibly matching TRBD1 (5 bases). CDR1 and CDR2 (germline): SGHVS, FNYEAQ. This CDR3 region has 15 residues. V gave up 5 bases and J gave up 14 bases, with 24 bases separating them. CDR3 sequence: CASSANLPGVGGLFF. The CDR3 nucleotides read TGTGCCAGCAGCGCAAACCTACCCGGCGTGGGGGGGCTGTTTTTT.

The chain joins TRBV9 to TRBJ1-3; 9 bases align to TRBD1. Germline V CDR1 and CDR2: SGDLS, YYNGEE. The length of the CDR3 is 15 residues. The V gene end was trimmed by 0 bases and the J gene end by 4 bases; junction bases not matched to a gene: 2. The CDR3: CASSVDRGRGNTIYF. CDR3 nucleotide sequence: TGTGCCAGCAGCGTAGACAGGGGGCGCGGAAACACCATATATTTT.

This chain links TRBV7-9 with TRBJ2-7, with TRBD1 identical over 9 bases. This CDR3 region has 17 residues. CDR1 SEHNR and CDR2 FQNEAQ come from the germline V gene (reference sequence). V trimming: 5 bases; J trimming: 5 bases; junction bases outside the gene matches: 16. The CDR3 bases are TGTGCCAGCAGCCCATCAACCCGGGACAGGGAAACCCACGAGCAGTACTTC. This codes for CASSPSTRDRETHEQYF. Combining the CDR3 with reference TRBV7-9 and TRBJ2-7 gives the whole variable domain DTGVSQNPRHKITKRGQNVTFRCDPISEHNRLYWYRQTLGQGPEFLTYFQNEAQLEKSRLLSDRFSAERPKGSFSTLEIQRTEQGDSAMYLCASSPSTRDRETHEQYFGPGTRLTVT.

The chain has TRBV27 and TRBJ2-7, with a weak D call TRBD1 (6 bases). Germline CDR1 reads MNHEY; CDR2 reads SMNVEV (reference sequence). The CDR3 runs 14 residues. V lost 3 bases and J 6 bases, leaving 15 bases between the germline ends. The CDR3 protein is CASSFNRDGGEQYF. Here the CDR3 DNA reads TGTGCCAGCAGTTTCAACAGGGATGGTGGCGAGCAGTACTTC.

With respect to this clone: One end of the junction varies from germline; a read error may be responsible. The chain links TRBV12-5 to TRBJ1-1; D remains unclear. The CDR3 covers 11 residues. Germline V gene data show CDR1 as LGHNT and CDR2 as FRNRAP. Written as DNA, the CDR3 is TGTGCTAGTGGTTTGAACAATGAAGCTTTCTTT. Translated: CASGLNNEAFF.

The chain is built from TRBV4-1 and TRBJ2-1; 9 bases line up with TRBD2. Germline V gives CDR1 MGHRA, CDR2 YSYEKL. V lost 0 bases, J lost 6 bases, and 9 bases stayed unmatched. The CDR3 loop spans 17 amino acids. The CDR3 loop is CASSQEGAAGGFNEQFF. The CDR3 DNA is TGCGCCAGCAGCCAAGAAGGAGCAGCGGGAGGTTTCAATGAGCAGTTCTTC.

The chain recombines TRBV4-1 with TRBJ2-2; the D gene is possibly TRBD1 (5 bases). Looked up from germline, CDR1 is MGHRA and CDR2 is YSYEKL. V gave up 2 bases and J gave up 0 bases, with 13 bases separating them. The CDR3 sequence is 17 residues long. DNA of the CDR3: TGCGCCAGCAGCCAACAGATGAGACAGCCGAACACCGGGGAGCTGTTTTTT. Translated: CASSQQMRQPNTGELFF.

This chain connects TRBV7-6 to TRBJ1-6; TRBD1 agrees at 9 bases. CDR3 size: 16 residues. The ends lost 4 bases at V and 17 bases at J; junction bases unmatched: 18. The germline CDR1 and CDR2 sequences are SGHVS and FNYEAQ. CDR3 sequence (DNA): TGTGCCAGCAGCTCTAAGCCGGGACAGGGTGTTGGAAGAATCCACTTT. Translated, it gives CASSSKPGQGVGRIHF. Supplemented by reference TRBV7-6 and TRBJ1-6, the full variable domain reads GAGVSQSPRYKVTKRGQDVALRCDPISGHVSLYWYRQALGQGPEFLTYFNYEAQQDKSGLPNDRFSAERPEGSISTLTIQRTEQRDSAMYRCASSSKPGQGVGRIHFGNGTRLTVT.

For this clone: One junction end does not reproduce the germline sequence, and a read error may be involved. The CDR3 here is CASSLGSGWADTQYF. CDR3 coding DNA: TGTGCTAGCAGCTTAGGCTCAGGGTGGGCAGATACGCAGTATTTT. This sequence joins TRBV7-7 and TRBJ2-3, with D perhaps matching TRBD1 (5 bases). Germline CDR1 reads SSHAT; CDR2 reads FNYEAQ (reference sequence). The CDR3 consists of 15 residues.

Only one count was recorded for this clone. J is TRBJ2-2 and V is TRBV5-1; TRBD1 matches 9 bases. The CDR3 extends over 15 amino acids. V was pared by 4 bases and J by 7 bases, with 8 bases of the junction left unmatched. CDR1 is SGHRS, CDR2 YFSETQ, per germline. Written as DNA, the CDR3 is TGCGCCAGCAGCCCAGACAGGGGGGAAGACGGGGAGCTGTTTTTT. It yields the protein CASSPDRGEDGELFF. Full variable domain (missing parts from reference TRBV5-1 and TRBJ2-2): KAGVTQTPRYLIKTRGQQVTLSCSPISGHRSVSWYQQTPGQGLQFLFEYFSETQRNKGNFPGRFSGRQFSNSRSEMNVSTLELGDSALYLCASSPDRGEDGELFFGEGSRLTVL.

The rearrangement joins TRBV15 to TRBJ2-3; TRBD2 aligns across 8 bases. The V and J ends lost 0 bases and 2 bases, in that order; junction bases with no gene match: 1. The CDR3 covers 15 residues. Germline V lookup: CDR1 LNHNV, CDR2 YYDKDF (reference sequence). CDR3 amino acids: CATSRELAATDTQYF. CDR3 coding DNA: TGTGCCACCAGCAGAGAACTAGCGGCCACAGATACGCAGTATTTT.

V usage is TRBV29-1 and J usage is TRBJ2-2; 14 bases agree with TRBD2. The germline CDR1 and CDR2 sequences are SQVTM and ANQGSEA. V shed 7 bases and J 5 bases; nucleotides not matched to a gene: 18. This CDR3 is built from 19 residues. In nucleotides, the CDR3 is TGCAGCGCCGCGACTAGCGGGAGGGATATTTGGGTTGGGACCGGGGAGCTGTTTTTT. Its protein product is CSAATSGRDIWVGTGELFF.

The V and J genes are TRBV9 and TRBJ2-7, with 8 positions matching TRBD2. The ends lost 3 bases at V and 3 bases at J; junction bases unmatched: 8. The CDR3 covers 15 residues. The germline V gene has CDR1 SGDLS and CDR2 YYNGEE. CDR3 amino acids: CASSAHPGGDYEQYF. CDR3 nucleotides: TGTGCCAGCAGCGCCCACCCGGGGGGGGACTACGAGCAGTACTTC.

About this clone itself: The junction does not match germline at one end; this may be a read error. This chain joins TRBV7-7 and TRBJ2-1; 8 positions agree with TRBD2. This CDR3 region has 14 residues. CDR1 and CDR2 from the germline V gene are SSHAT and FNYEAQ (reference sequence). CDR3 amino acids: CASSSGGAGNEQFF. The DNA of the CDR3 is TGTGCTAGCAGCTCCGGGGGGGCCGGGAATGAGCAGTTCTTC.

DNA of the CDR3: TGTGCCTGGAGTGCACAGGGTTCTGGAAACACCATATATTTT. This sequence encodes CAWSAQGSGNTIYF. The chain couples TRBV30 to TRBJ1-3; TRBD1 is a possible D gene (6 bases). Deletions cut 1 base from V and 1 base from J, with 8 bases between. The CDR3 is 14 residues long. Germline V lookup: CDR1 GTSNPN, CDR2 SVGIG (reference sequence).

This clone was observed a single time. The CDR3 protein is CSVLGGTSYTGELFF. CDR3 nucleotide sequence: TGCAGCGTTTTAGGCGGGACGTCATACACCGGGGAGCTGTTTTTT. The chain is built from TRBV29-1 and TRBJ2-2; D might be TRBD2 (6 bases). Per germline, CDR1 SQVTM and CDR2 ANQGSEA. The V end was cut by 5 bases, the J end by 3 bases, with 16 bases between. The CDR3 runs to 15 residues.

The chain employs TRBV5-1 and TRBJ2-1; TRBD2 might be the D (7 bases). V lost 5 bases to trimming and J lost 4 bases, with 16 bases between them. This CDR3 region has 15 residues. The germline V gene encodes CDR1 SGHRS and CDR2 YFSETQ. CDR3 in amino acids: CASRPGGGGYNEQFF. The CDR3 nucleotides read TGCGCCAGCAGGCCGGGGGGCGGAGGATACAATGAGCAGTTCTTC.

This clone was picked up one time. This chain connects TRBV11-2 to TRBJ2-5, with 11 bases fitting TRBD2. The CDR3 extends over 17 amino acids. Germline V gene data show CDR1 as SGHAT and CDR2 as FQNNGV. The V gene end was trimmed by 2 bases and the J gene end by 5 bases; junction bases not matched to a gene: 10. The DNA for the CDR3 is TGTGCCAGCAGCTTATGGAGGGTTAGCGGGAGGGAGGAGACCCAGTACTTC. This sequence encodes CASSLWRVSGREETQYF. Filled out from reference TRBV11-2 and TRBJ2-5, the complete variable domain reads EAGVAQSPRYKIIEKRQSVAFWCNPISGHATLYWYQQILGQGPKLLIQFQNNGVVDDSQLPKDRFSAERLKGVDSTLKIQPAKLEDSAVYLCASSLWRVSGREETQYFGPGTRLLVL.